These T cell receptor beta chains were read from a single sample in a study of blood T cell repertoires in COVID-19. Data came from immunoSEQ multiplex PCR; TCRdb stores just in-frame clones and leaves some out. The profile shows around 200,000 clones, approximately 87% of them singletons. Specimen: peripheral blood. These receptors all stem from a woman aged 45-60 years with acute or convalescent COVID-19. CDR3s include the opening cysteine and the closing phenylalanine or tryptophan. A D gene is named only where the DNA matches it firmly. Clone size is not always given. Where it is, it says once, few, many or a class for expanded clones.

d_call: -; j_call: TRBJ1-4; v_call: TRBV19; clone_size: few; cdr3_nt: TGTGCCAGTAGTCACCCGTCGACACTTAATGATGAAAAACTGTTTTTT; cdr3_aa: CASSHPSTLNDEKLFF
d_call: TRBD2; j_call: TRBJ2-3; v_call: TRBV27; clone_size: -; cdr3_nt: TGTGCCAGCAGTCCAATTTTTGGGGGACTAAATACGCAGTATTTT; cdr3_aa: CASSPIFGGLNTQYF
d_call: -; j_call: TRBJ1-5; v_call: TRBV4-2; clone_size: -; cdr3_nt: TGTGCCAGCAGCCAAGAGGGGCAGGCGTCAACCCAGCATTTT; cdr3_aa: CASSQEGQASTQHF
d_call: -; j_call: TRBJ1-1; v_call: TRBV27; clone_size: -; cdr3_nt: TGTGCCAGCAGTTTAGTTTCTTGGAACACTGAAGCTTTCTTT; cdr3_aa: CASSLVSWNTEAFF
d_call: -; j_call: TRBJ1-2; v_call: TRBV18; clone_size: few; cdr3_nt: TGTGCCAGCTCACCACCTATCCAGACAGGAGCCTATGGCTACACCTTC; cdr3_aa: CASSPPIQTGAYGYTF
d_call: TRBD2; j_call: TRBJ2-7; v_call: TRBV7-2; clone_size: -; cdr3_nt: TGTGCCAGCAGCCCCAAATTAGCGGGAGGTAGGGAGCAGTACTTC; cdr3_aa: CASSPKLAGGREQYF
d_call: TRBD2; j_call: TRBJ2-5; v_call: TRBV5-1; clone_size: once; cdr3_nt: TGCGCCAGCAGCTTACTAGCGGGGGCCCAAGAGACCCAGTACTTC; cdr3_aa: CASSLLAGAQETQYF
d_call: TRBD1; j_call: TRBJ1-1; v_call: TRBV7-8; clone_size: -; cdr3_nt: TGTGCCAGCAGCCTCCAGGGGGACACTGAAGCTTTCTTT; cdr3_aa: CASSLQGDTEAFF
d_call: TRBD2; j_call: TRBJ2-5; v_call: TRBV5-1; clone_size: -; cdr3_nt: TGCGCCAGCAGCTTGGAGGCTAGCGGGAGGGAGACCCAGTACTTC; cdr3_aa: CASSLEASGRETQYF
d_call: -; j_call: TRBJ2-6; v_call: TRBV7-3; clone_size: -; cdr3_nt: TGTGCCAGCAGCTTAGCCGGGAACTCTGGGGCCAACGTCCTGACTTTC; cdr3_aa: CASSLAGNSGANVLTF
d_call: TRBD1; j_call: TRBJ2-5; v_call: TRBV5-1; clone_size: -; cdr3_nt: TGCGCCAGCAGCTCAGGACAGGGGGCGTTAGAGACCCAGTACTTC; cdr3_aa: CASSSGQGALETQYF
d_call: -; j_call: TRBJ2-1; v_call: TRBV20-1; clone_size: -; cdr3_nt: TGCAGTGCTAGTTGGCGGAGTTACAATGAGCAGTTCTTC; cdr3_aa: CSASWRSYNEQFF
d_call: -; j_call: TRBJ2-3; v_call: TRBV21-1; clone_size: -; cdr3_nt: TGTGCCAGCTCACGGGAGGCAGATACGCAGTATTTT; cdr3_aa: CASSREADTQYF
d_call: -; j_call: TRBJ1-1; v_call: TRBV7-9; clone_size: -; cdr3_nt: TGTGCCAGCAGCTTAGTACGAGCATCAATGAACACTGAAGCTTTCTTT; cdr3_aa: CASSLVRASMNTEAFF
d_call: -; j_call: TRBJ1-6; v_call: TRBV4-2; clone_size: few; cdr3_nt: TGTGCCAGCAGCCTGACAATGGGGGCGGGTGTTACACCCCTCCACTTT; cdr3_aa: CASSLTMGAGVTPLHF
d_call: TRBD2; j_call: TRBJ2-3; v_call: TRBV9; clone_size: -; cdr3_nt: TGTGCCAGCAGCGAGGAGGGGACTAGCGGGGGGGCCCTCACAGATACGCAGTATTTT; cdr3_aa: CASSEEGTSGGALTDTQYF
d_call: -; j_call: TRBJ2-5; v_call: TRBV19; clone_size: -; cdr3_nt: TGTGCCAGTAGTACGGACAGAGAAGAGACCCAGTACTTC; cdr3_aa: CASSTDREETQYF
d_call: -; j_call: TRBJ1-5; v_call: TRBV5-4; clone_size: -; cdr3_nt: TGTGCCAGCAGCTTGGGGGGGGGAATCGATCAGCCCCAGCATTTT; cdr3_aa: CASSLGGGIDQPQHF
d_call: -; j_call: TRBJ2-3; v_call: TRBV7-9; clone_size: -; cdr3_nt: TGTGCCAGCAGCTCCGGGACATATACGCAGTATTTT; cdr3_aa: CASSSGTYTQYF
d_call: -; j_call: TRBJ1-4; v_call: TRBV5-1; clone_size: -; cdr3_nt: TGCGCCAGCAGCTTAGGGGGAACTAATGAAAAACTGTTTTTT; cdr3_aa: CASSLGGTNEKLFF
d_call: TRBD1; j_call: TRBJ1-4; v_call: TRBV6-6; clone_size: -; cdr3_nt: TGTGCCAGCAGTAGAGCCGGGACAGGGAATGAAAAACTGTTTTTT; cdr3_aa: CASSRAGTGNEKLFF
d_call: TRBD2; j_call: TRBJ2-1; v_call: TRBV18; clone_size: -; cdr3_nt: TGTGCCAGCTCACCTTCCGGGGGTCGACTAGCGCCCCACAATGAGCAGTTCTTC; cdr3_aa: CASSPSGGRLAPHNEQFF
d_call: -; j_call: TRBJ2-2; v_call: TRBV15; clone_size: -; cdr3_nt: TGTGCCACCAGCAGAGATCGGGGATTGCCCGGGGAGCTGTTTTTT; cdr3_aa: CATSRDRGLPGELFF
d_call: TRBD2; j_call: TRBJ2-3; v_call: TRBV7-7; clone_size: -; cdr3_nt: TGTGCCAGCAGCCGTGGGCTAGCGGGAGATGGAGATACGCAGTATTTT; cdr3_aa: CASSRGLAGDGDTQYF
d_call: -; j_call: TRBJ2-7; v_call: TRBV11-3; clone_size: -; cdr3_nt: TGTGCCAGCAGCCCAGCGAGTAAATCCTACGAGCAGTACTTC; cdr3_aa: CASSPASKSYEQYF
d_call: TRBD1; j_call: TRBJ2-5; v_call: TRBV4-2; clone_size: -; cdr3_nt: TGTGCCAGCAGCCAAGATTTCGGCAGGGGGCAGGAGACCCAGTACTTC; cdr3_aa: CASSQDFGRGQETQYF
d_call: -; j_call: TRBJ1-3; v_call: TRBV7-2; clone_size: -; cdr3_nt: TGTGCCAGCAGCCTCTCGGGACAAGGAAACACCATATATTTT; cdr3_aa: CASSLSGQGNTIYF
d_call: TRBD2; j_call: TRBJ2-3; v_call: TRBV12-5; clone_size: -; cdr3_nt: TGTGCTAGTGGTGAACAAGCGGGGGCTTACACAGATACGCAGTATTTT; cdr3_aa: CASGEQAGAYTDTQYF
d_call: -; j_call: TRBJ2-3; v_call: TRBV4-1; clone_size: -; cdr3_nt: TGCGCCAGCAGCCAAGATTTGGGGACAATGGGTACGCAGTATTTT; cdr3_aa: CASSQDLGTMGTQYF
d_call: -; j_call: TRBJ2-7; v_call: TRBV11-2; clone_size: many; cdr3_nt: TGTGCCAGCGCTGAATTTGCGGGGTTGGGCTACGAGCAGTACTTC; cdr3_aa: CASAEFAGLGYEQYF
d_call: -; j_call: TRBJ1-6; v_call: TRBV2; clone_size: -; cdr3_nt: TGTGCCAGCAGTGTGTCACTTGACAGCTTATATAATTCACCCCTCCACTTT; cdr3_aa: CASSVSLDSLYNSPLHF
d_call: TRBD1; j_call: TRBJ1-1; v_call: TRBV19; clone_size: -; cdr3_nt: TGTGCCAGTAGGGTGGGACAGTACATGAACACTGAAGCTTTCTTT; cdr3_aa: CASRVGQYMNTEAFF
d_call: TRBD1; j_call: TRBJ2-1; v_call: TRBV20-1; clone_size: -; cdr3_nt: TGCAGTGCTAGTAAGGGGGCCCATGAGCAGTTCTTC; cdr3_aa: CSASKGAHEQFF
d_call: TRBD2; j_call: TRBJ2-3; v_call: TRBV9; clone_size: -; cdr3_nt: TGTGCCAGCAGCGCCAGCGGGAGGGCCTTAGATACGCAGTATTTT; cdr3_aa: CASSASGRALDTQYF
d_call: -; j_call: TRBJ1-3; v_call: TRBV5-6; clone_size: -; cdr3_nt: TGTGCCAGCAGTCTTCGGGGAGCCTCTGGAAACACCATATATTTT; cdr3_aa: CASSLRGASGNTIYF
d_call: -; j_call: TRBJ1-1; v_call: TRBV7-8; clone_size: -; cdr3_nt: TGTGCCAGCAGGCGAGCGGGGACTGTGAACACTGAAGCTTTCTTT; cdr3_aa: CASRRAGTVNTEAFF
d_call: TRBD1; j_call: TRBJ1-2; v_call: TRBV10-3; clone_size: -; cdr3_nt: TGTGCCATCAGTGAGTCGGGACAGGCATTCTATGGCTACACCTTC; cdr3_aa: CAISESGQAFYGYTF
d_call: -; j_call: TRBJ1-5; v_call: TRBV6-6; clone_size: once; cdr3_nt: TGTGCCAGCAGTTACGGGGGGGTTGGACAGCCCCAGCATTTT; cdr3_aa: CASSYGGVGQPQHF
d_call: TRBD1; j_call: TRBJ1-1; v_call: TRBV18; clone_size: -; cdr3_nt: TGTGCCAGCTCACCGCGCTCTCAGGGGGGTGGCACTGAAGCTTTCTTT; cdr3_aa: CASSPRSQGGGTEAFF
d_call: TRBD1; j_call: TRBJ2-7; v_call: TRBV5-4; clone_size: once; cdr3_nt: TGTGCCAGCAGCAGATCCTCCGGGACAGGGGTCTACGAGCAGTACTTC; cdr3_aa: CASSRSSGTGVYEQYF
d_call: -; j_call: TRBJ1-3; v_call: TRBV10-3; clone_size: -; cdr3_nt: TGTGCCATCAGTGAGTTCGCGGTAGGAAACACCATATATTTT; cdr3_aa: CAISEFAVGNTIYF
d_call: TRBD1; j_call: TRBJ1-1; v_call: TRBV14; clone_size: few; cdr3_nt: TGTGCCAGCAGCCGACAGGGTTACACTGAAGCTTTCTTT; cdr3_aa: CASSRQGYTEAFF